The source of this TCR beta chain is a study of CD8 T cells in ankylosing spondylitis. The authors made TCR beta libraries by quantitative 5'-RACE with molecular barcodes. TCRdb re-derived calls from the 5' RACE reads in MiXCR, one entry per CDR3 protein. Here the sample spans about 450,000 distinct CDR3 sequences, 25% to 30% being singletons. The study's findings and limits: Previously reported in reactive arthritis synovial fluid and blood were some of the motif variants. Disease-linked clones had a CD8+ phenotype and relatively low frequency in peripheral blood. Seemingly characteristic of ankylosing spondylitis blood was a TCR beta motif consisting of fewer than 10 highly homologous variants. According to the report, clones linked to the disease were significantly enriched in matched synovial fluid samples taken from ankylosing spondylitis patients.

A remark on this clonotype: What it binds is unknown.

This CDR3 region has 14 residues. The germline V gene encodes CDR1 SQVTM and CDR2 ANQGSEA. J lost 6 bases, V lost 1 base, and 7 bases had no gene match. What was sequenced was blood, either unsorted or a sorted T cell fraction (not recorded which). The chain combines TRBV29-1 with TRBJ1-2; 8 bases map to TRBD1. This clonotype was obtained from a male donor with ankylosing spondylitis. DNA for the CDR3: TGCAGCGTTGAAGGTCTCCGGGACAGGAATGGCTACACCTTC. Translation gives CSVEGLRDRNGYTF.